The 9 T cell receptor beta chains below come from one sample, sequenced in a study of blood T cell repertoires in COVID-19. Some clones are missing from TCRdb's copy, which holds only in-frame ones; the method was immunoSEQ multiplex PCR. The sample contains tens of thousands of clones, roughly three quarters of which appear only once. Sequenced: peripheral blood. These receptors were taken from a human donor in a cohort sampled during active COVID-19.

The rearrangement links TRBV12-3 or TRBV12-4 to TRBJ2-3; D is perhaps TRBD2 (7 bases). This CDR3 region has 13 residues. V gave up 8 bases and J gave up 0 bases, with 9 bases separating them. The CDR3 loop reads CASGGASTDTQYF. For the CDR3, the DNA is TGTGCCAGCGGGGGGGCGAGCACAGATACGCAGTATTTT.

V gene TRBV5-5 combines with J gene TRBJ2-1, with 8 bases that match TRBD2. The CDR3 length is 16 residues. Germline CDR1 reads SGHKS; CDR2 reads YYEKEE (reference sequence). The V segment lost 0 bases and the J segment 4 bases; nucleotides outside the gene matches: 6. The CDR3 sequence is CASSLGFSGAYNEQFF. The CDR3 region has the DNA TGTGCCAGCAGCTTGGGGTTTAGCGGGGCATACAATGAGCAGTTCTTC.

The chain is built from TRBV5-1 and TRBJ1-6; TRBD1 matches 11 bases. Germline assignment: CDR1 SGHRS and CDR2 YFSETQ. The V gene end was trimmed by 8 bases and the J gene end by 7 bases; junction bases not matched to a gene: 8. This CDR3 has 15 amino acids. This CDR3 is CASKGQGGANSPLHF. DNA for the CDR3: TGCGCCAGTAAGGGACAGGGGGGTGCGAATTCACCCCTCCACTTT. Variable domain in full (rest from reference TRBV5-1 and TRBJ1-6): KAGVTQTPRYLIKTRGQQVTLSCSPISGHRSVSWYQQTPGQGLQFLFEYFSETQRNKGNFPGRFSGRQFSNSRSEMNVSTLELGDSALYLCASKGQGGANSPLHFGNGTRLTVT.

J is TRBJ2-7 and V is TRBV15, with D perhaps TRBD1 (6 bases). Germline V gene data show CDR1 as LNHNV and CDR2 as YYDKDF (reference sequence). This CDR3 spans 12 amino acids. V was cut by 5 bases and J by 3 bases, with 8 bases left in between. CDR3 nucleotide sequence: TGTGCCACCAGCCCAGGGGACTACGAGCAGTACTTC. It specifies CATSPGDYEQYF.

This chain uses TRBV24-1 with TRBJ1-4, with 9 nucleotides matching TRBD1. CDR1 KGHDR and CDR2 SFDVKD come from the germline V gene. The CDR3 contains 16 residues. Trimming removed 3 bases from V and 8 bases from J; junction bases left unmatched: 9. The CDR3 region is CATSDAVPGQGEKLFF. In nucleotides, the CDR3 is TGTGCCACCAGTGATGCGGTCCCGGGACAGGGAGAAAAACTGTTTTTT.

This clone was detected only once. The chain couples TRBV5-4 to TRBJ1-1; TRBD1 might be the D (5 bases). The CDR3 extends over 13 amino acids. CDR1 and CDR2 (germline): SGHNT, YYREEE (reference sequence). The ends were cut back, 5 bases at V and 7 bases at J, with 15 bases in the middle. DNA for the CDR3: TGTGCCAGCAGTTGGGGGGGAAAGATTGAAGCTTTCTTT. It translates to CASSWGGKIEAFF.

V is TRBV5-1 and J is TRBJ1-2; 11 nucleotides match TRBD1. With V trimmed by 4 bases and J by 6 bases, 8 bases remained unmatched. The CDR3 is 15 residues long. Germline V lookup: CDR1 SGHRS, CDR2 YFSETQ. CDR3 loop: CASSIGQGAMDGYTF. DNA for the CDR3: TGCGCCAGCAGCATCGGACAGGGGGCAATGGATGGCTACACCTTC.

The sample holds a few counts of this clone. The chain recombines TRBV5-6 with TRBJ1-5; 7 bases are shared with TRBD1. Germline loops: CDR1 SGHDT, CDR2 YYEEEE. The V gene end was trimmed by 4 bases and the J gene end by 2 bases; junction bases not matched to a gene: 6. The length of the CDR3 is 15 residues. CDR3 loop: CASSRTTGGNQPQHF. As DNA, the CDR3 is TGTGCCAGCAGCCGAACTACAGGGGGCAATCAGCCCCAGCATTTT. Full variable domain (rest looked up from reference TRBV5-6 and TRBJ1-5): DAGVTQSPTHLIKTRGQQVTLRCSPKSGHDTVSWYQQALGQGPQFIFQYYEEEERQRGNFPDRFSGHQFPNYSSELNVNALLLGDSALYLCASSRTTGGNQPQHFGDGTRLSIL.

For the CDR3, the DNA is TGTGCTAGTGGTTTGGTACGAGGGGGCGGTCGGTATGGCTACACCTTC. It yields the protein CASGLVRGGGRYGYTF. This chain joins TRBV12-5 and TRBJ1-2, with 7 positions matching TRBD1. The CDR3 loop spans 16 amino acids. V lost 0 bases to trimming and J lost 5 bases; unmatched junction nucleotides: 9. Germline CDR1 is LGHNT and CDR2 is FRNRAP.